This TCR beta chain was recovered during a study of cytomegalovirus exposure and HLA in healthy donors. Study outcomes and limitations: It was shown in a later analysis that HLA-associated TCR beta chains were more clonally expanded than other, equally common chains.

This PCR relied on a set of 60 Vbeta primers and 13 Jbeta primers. Clones were read by immunoSEQ multiplex PCR, and TCRdb kept only the in-frame ones, dropping some. The sample has 80,000 to 100,000 clones, 60% to 80% seen once; the top ten hold 1.2%. Per germline, CDR1 SQVTM and CDR2 ANQGSEA. This CDR3 is built from 11 residues. With 4 bases removed from V and 6 bases from J, the gap between germline ends came to 7 bases. As concerns this clone: The antigen is unknown.

V gene TRBV29-1 combines with J gene TRBJ1-3, with a weak D call TRBD1 (5 bases). This clonotype was sampled from a female donor in good health and CMV-seronegative. Sequenced: PBMCs. CDR3 sequence: CSVGTQNTIYF. The CDR3 bases are TGCAGCGTTGGGACACAAAACACCATATATTTT.